The 26 T cell receptor beta chains below come from one sample, sequenced in a study of T cells after yellow fever vaccination. TCRdb reprocessed the 5' RACE reads via MiXCR and lists one record per CDR3 protein. Of 50,000 or so distinct CDR3 sequences listed, around 6.5% are singletons. The specimen was CD8+ T cells sorted from PBMCs, collected on the day of the first yellow fever vaccination. These receptors were taken from a man younger than 35 who received the YFV17D yellow fever vaccine.

J is TRBJ1-4 and V is TRBV29-1; tentatively, D is TRBD1 (5 bases). Germline loops: CDR1 SQVTM, CDR2 ANQGSEA. The CDR3 extends over 15 amino acids. V lost 1 base and J lost 11, with 20 bases in between. The CDR3 loop reads CSVEVGLGRALKLFF. In nucleotides, the CDR3 is TGCAGCGTTGAAGTGGGCTTGGGCAGGGCCCTGAAACTGTTTTTT.

This clonotype was recorded at least ten times. This rearrangement joins TRBV3-1 to TRBJ2-5, with 14 positions matching TRBD2. V shed 4 bases, J shed 3 bases, and the junction held 1 base outside the gene matches. Germline V gene lookup returns CDR1 LGHDT and CDR2 YNNKEL (reference sequence). The CDR3 length is 15 residues. The CDR3, as DNA: TGTGCCAGCAGCCGGGGACTAGCGGGAGAAGAGACCCAGTACTTC. This gives the protein CASSRGLAGEETQYF.

This clonotype appeared a few times. The chain couples TRBV4-2 to TRBJ2-2, with 9 positions matching TRBD1. This CDR3 has 17 residues. Trimming removed 4 bases from V and 0 bases from J; junction bases left unmatched: 6. From germline, CDR1 is LGHNA and CDR2 YNFKEQ. This CDR3 is CASSPGDRAPNTGELFF. The CDR3 DNA follows: TGTGCCAGCAGCCCGGGGGACAGGGCCCCGAACACCGGGGAGCTGTTTTTT.

V is TRBV7-2 and J is TRBJ2-5; D possibly corresponds to TRBD2 (5 bases). This CDR3 has 15 residues. The V gene lost 5 bases and the J gene lost 2 bases, with 15 bases spanning the gap. Germline values: CDR1 SGHTA, CDR2 FQGNSA. The CDR3 DNA sequence: TGTGCCAGCAGCACCAACGGATGGGAGCAAGAGACCCAGTACTTC. Protein product: CASSTNGWEQETQYF. The variable domain in full, completed from reference TRBV7-2 and TRBJ2-5, reads GAGVSQSPSNKVTEKGKDVELRCDPISGHTALYWYRQSLGQGLEFLIYFQGNSAPDKSGLPSDRFSAERTGGSVSTLTIQRTQQEDSAVYLCASSTNGWEQETQYFGPGTRLLVL.

This clonotype was detected many times. The chain uses TRBV6-9 and TRBJ2-3, with 9 bases aligning to TRBD2. From germline, CDR1 is MNHGY and CDR2 SVAAGI. Losses at the gene ends were 4 bases for V and 8 bases for J; bases not matched to a gene: 7. This CDR3 has 14 amino acids. CDR3 sequence: CASSSNLRGGTQYF. The CDR3 DNA follows: TGTGCCAGCAGTTCTAACTTGCGGGGGGGTACGCAGTATTTT.

This clonotype was counted many times. The chain couples TRBV23-1 to TRBJ2-6, with a weak D call TRBD1 (6 bases). TRBV23-1 is an ORF for which the function is uncertain. This CDR3 is 13 amino acids long. Trimming pared 6 bases from V and 3 bases from J, leaving 6 bases between. The CDR3 reads CASRQGGANVLTF. CDR3 nucleotides: TGCGCCAGCAGACAGGGTGGGGCCAACGTCCTGACTTTC.

This clonotype was counted ten times or more. The chain joins TRBV12-3 or TRBV12-4 to TRBJ2-1; D may be TRBD2 (5 bases). V dropped 8 bases and J dropped 9 bases, with 8 bases sitting between them. This CDR3 has 10 residues. Here the CDR3 reads CASSGSEQFF. The CDR3 DNA follows: TGTGCCAGCTCGGGATCTGAGCAGTTCTTC.

The rearrangement joins TRBV20-1 to TRBJ2-7; 7 positions agree with TRBD1. The germline V gene encodes CDR1 DFQATT and CDR2 SNEGSKA (reference sequence). V lost 6 bases, J lost 2 bases, and 10 bases stayed unmatched. The CDR3 is 14 amino acids. The DNA of the CDR3 is TGCAGTGCAAACCACAGGGACAGTACCTACGAGCAGTACTTC. Translated: CSANHRDSTYEQYF.

The V and J genes are TRBV27 and TRBJ2-1, with D possibly TRBD1 on 6 matching bases. The CDR3 consists of 14 residues. V shed 6 bases and J shed 8 bases, with 17 bases lying between them. The germline CDR1 and CDR2 sequences are MNHEY and SMNVEV (reference sequence). The CDR3 DNA follows: TGTGCCAGCAGCAAGGCAGGGGCTATTGATGAGCAGTTCTTC. It encodes CASSKAGAIDEQFF.

The chain recombines TRBV5-1 with TRBJ1-1; D uncertain. The CDR3 contains 14 residues. V lost 5 bases and J lost 1, with 12 bases in between. CDR1 SGHRS and CDR2 YFSETQ come from the germline V gene. CDR3: CASRPRTGNTEAFF. CDR3 in DNA: TGCGCCAGCAGACCGCGGACGGGGAACACTGAAGCTTTCTTT.

This clonotype was counted a few times. The chain employs TRBV12-3 or TRBV12-4 and TRBJ1-2; TRBD1 aligns across 7 bases. CDR3 length equals 13 residues. V lost 6 bases to trimming and J lost 3 bases; unmatched junction nucleotides: 4. CDR3 nucleotides: TGTGCCAGCAGCCCCGGGACAGACTATGGCTACACCTTC. Residues: CASSPGTDYGYTF.

Points on this clonotype: Possible read error: a much larger clone is one base away. This chain joins TRBV4-2 and TRBJ2-1; D ambiguous. The CDR3 is made up of 14 amino acids. Germline V lookup: CDR1 LGHNA, CDR2 YNFKEQ. The CDR3 sequence is CASSQDPGLGERFF. In DNA, the CDR3 is TGTGCCAGCAGCCAAGACCCCGGATTGGGTGAGCGGTTCTTC.

The J gene is TRBJ1-5, the V gene TRBV27, with D possibly TRBD1 on 6 matching bases. Trimming removed 4 bases from V and 5 bases from J, with 18 bases in between. This CDR3 has 16 amino acids. Germline CDR1 MNHEY, CDR2 SMNVEV (reference sequence). CDR3 sequence reads: CASSSFGGDIDQPQHF. As DNA, the CDR3 is TGTGCCAGCAGTTCCTTCGGGGGGGACATTGATCAGCCCCAGCATTTT.

This clonotype occurred many times. The chain couples TRBV4-1 to TRBJ1-1; TRBD1 aligns across 8 bases. This CDR3 spans 15 amino acids. CDR1 MGHRA and CDR2 YSYEKL come from the germline V gene. Losses at the gene ends were 5 bases for V and 2 bases for J; bases not matched to a gene: 7. The CDR3 nucleotides read TGCGCCAGCAGCTATCGGACAGGGCGTAACACTGAAGCTTTCTTT. Protein product: CASSYRTGRNTEAFF.

This clonotype was recorded a few times. The genes are TRBV6-5 and TRBJ2-2; D is unclear. Germline lookup yields CDR1 MNHEY and CDR2 SVGAGI. Trimming cost V 2 bases and J 7 bases, with 14 bases left between them. CDR3 size: 15 residues. CDR3 amino acids: CASSYVAGPNGELFF. CDR3 sequence (DNA): TGTGCCAGCAGTTACGTAGCCGGACCCAACGGGGAGCTGTTTTTT.

The V and J genes are TRBV25-1 and TRBJ2-1; D is unclear. The CDR3 is made up of 14 amino acids. Germline assignment: CDR1 MGHDK and CDR2 SYGVNS. The V and J ends lost 2 bases and 5 bases respectively, with 10 bases between them. The CDR3 here is CASSEGEVNNEQFF. CDR3 bases: TGTGCCAGCAGTGAAGGGGAAGTAAACAATGAGCAGTTCTTC.

The V gene is TRBV7-9, the J gene TRBJ2-7, with D hard to call. The CDR3 has 14 amino acids. Trimming cost V 3 bases and J 0 bases, with 9 bases left between them. Germline CDR1 is SEHNR and CDR2 is FQNEAQ (reference sequence). The CDR3 spells CASSFHSSSYEQYF. The CDR3 coding sequence is TGTGCCAGCAGCTTCCACTCCAGCTCCTACGAGCAGTACTTC.

This clonotype appeared many times. The CDR3 region is CASSQEPMGYEAFF. CDR3 nucleotides: TGCGCCAGCAGCCAAGAACCAATGGGGTATGAAGCTTTCTTT. The chain employs TRBV4-1 and TRBJ1-1; D unresolved. CDR3 length equals 14 residues. V lost 0 bases and J lost 7, with 12 bases in between. The germline CDR1 and CDR2 sequences are MGHRA and YSYEKL.

In its sample, this clonotype was seen many times. Written as DNA, the CDR3 is TGCGCCAGCAGCCAGGGCGTCGCGGGGGCGCTTACCGGGGAGCTGTTTTTT. Translation: CASSQGVAGALTGELFF. The chain combines TRBV4-3 with TRBJ2-2; D perhaps matches TRBD2 (7 bases). CDR3 size: 17 residues. The germline gives CDR1 LGHNA, CDR2 YSLEER. Between the trimmed V and J ends, which lost 3 bases and 5 bases, there was a span of 19 bases.

This clonotype was detected many times. CDR3 sequence (DNA): TGTGCCAGCAGCTTGGGCCCCGGCGGGGACTACGAGCAGTACTTC. Translated: CASSLGPGGDYEQYF. The rearrangement joins TRBV5-6 to TRBJ2-7; possible D gene TRBD2, 6 bases. The V gene's germline CDR1 is SGHDT and CDR2 YYEEEE. This CDR3 spans 15 amino acids. V gave up 0 bases and J gave up 3 bases, with 13 bases separating them.

This clonotype appeared many times. The chain joins TRBV6-1 to TRBJ2-5; no definite D call. V dropped 3 bases and J dropped 1 base, with 15 bases sitting between them. This CDR3 spans 16 amino acids. Germline V lookup: CDR1 MNHNS, CDR2 SASEGT. The CDR3 DNA is TGTGCCAGCAGTGATGCGGCTTCCGGGCCCCAAGAGACCCAGTACTTC. As protein: CASSDAASGPQETQYF.

This clonotype occurred once. The genes are TRBV13 and TRBJ2-1; D gene ambiguous. Looked up from germline, CDR1 is PRHDT and CDR2 is FYEKMQ (reference sequence). Deletions cut 5 bases from V and 0 bases from J, with 14 bases between. CDR3 length: 16 amino acids. In nucleotides, the CDR3 is TGTGCCAGCAGCCTCCTTGGACCTTTCTCCTACAATGAGCAGTTCTTC. Translated: CASSLLGPFSYNEQFF.

In this sample, this clonotype turned up many times. The chain employs TRBV5-1 and TRBJ2-1; the match to TRBD1 covers 11 bases. The CDR3 spans 15 residues. With V trimmed by 0 bases and J by 8 bases, 4 bases remained unmatched. CDR1 and CDR2 (germline): SGHRS, YFSETQ. CDR3 coding DNA: TGCGCCAGCAGCTTGGAGGGACAGGGGGGGGATGAGCAGTTCTTC. It yields the protein CASSLEGQGGDEQFF.

This chain joins TRBV19 and TRBJ2-1; D is uncertain. The CDR3 extends over 13 amino acids. CDR1 is LNHDA, CDR2 SQIVND, per germline (reference sequence). Trimming left V 0 bases short and J 6 bases short, with 6 bases between. The CDR3 DNA follows: TGTGCCAGTAGTATAGATAAAGGCAATGAGCAGTTCTTC. Its translation is CASSIDKGNEQFF.

At least ten counts were recorded for this clonotype. The rearrangement uses TRBV28 and TRBJ2-2, with 10 nucleotides matching TRBD1. This CDR3 is built from 18 residues. V shed 2 bases and J 1 base; nucleotides not matched to a gene: 7. The germline V gene encodes CDR1 MDHEN and CDR2 SYDVKM. CDR3 loop: CASSLDRGRIENTGELFF. In nucleotides, the CDR3 is TGTGCCAGCAGTTTAGACAGGGGGCGAATAGAGAACACCGGGGAGCTGTTTTTT.

This clonotype was detected ten times or more. J is TRBJ1-1 and V is TRBV6-5; weak D call: TRBD1 (5 bases). Germline V gene sequence: CDR1 MNHEY, CDR2 SVGAGI. V was shortened by 6 bases and J by 4 bases, with 12 bases between the two germline ends. This CDR3 has 13 amino acids. CDR3 in DNA: TGTGCCAGCAGCTGGGGGGTGAGCACTGAAGCTTTCTTT. Residues: CASSWGVSTEAFF.